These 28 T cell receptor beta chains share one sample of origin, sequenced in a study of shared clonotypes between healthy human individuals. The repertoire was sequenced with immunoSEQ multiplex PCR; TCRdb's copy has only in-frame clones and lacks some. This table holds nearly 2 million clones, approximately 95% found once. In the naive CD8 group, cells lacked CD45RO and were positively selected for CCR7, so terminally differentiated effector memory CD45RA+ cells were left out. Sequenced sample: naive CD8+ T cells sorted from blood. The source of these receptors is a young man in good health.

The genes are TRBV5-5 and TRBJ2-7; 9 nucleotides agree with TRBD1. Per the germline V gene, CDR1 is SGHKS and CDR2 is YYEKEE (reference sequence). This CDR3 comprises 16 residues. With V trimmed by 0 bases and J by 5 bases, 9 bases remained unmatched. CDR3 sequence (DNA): TGTGCCAGCAGCTTGGCTGGGACAGGGCCAACCCACGAGCAGTACTTC. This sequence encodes CASSLAGTGPTHEQYF. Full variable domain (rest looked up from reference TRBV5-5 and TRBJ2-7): DAGVTQSPTHLIKTRGQQVTLRCSPISGHKSVSWYQQVLGQGPQFIFQYYEKEERGRGNFPDRFSARQFPNYSSELNVNALLLGDSALYLCASSLAGTGPTHEQYFGPGTRLTVT.

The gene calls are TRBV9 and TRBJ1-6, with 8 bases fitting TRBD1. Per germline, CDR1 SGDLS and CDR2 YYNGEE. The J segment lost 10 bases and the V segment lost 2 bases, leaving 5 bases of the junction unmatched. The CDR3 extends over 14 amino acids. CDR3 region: CASSVTGVGSPLHF. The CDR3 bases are TGTGCCAGCAGCGTGACAGGGGTTGGATCACCCCTCCACTTT.

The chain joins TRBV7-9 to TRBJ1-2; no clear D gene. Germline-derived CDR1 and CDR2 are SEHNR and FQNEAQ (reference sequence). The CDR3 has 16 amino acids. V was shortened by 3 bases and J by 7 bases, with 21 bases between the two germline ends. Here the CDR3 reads CASSFFVGEGGGGYTF. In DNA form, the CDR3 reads TGTGCCAGCAGCTTTTTTGTTGGTGAGGGTGGTGGTGGCTACACCTTC.

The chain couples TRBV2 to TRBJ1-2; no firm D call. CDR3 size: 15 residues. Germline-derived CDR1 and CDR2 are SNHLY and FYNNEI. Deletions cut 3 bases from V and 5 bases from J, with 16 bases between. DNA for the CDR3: TGTGCCAGCAGTGAGATAAGGCGGGTGTCATATGGCTACACCTTC. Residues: CASSEIRRVSYGYTF.

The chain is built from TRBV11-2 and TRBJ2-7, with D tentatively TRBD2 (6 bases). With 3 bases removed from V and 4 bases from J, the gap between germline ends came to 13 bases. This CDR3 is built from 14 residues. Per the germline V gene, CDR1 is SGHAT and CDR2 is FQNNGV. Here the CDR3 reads CASSFDHGGYEQYF. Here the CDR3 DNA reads TGTGCCAGCAGCTTTGATCACGGAGGGTACGAGCAGTACTTC.

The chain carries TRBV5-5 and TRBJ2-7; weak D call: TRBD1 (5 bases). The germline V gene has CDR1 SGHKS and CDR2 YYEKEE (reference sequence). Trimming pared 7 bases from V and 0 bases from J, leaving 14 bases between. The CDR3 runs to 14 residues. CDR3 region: CASDWGPSSYEQYF. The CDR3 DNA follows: TGTGCCAGCGATTGGGGCCCGAGCTCCTACGAGCAGTACTTC.

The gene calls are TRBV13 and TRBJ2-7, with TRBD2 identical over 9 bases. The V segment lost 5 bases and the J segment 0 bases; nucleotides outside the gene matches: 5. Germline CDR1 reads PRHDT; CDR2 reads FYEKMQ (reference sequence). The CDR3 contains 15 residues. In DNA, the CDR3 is TGTGCCAGCAGCATCAGCGGGGGGCTCTCCTACGAGCAGTACTTC. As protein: CASSISGGLSYEQYF.

The CDR3 spells CASSRTLEGAFF. DNA for the CDR3: TGTGCCAGCTCCCGGACCCTGGAGGGAGCTTTCTTT. V and J are TRBV18 and TRBJ1-1; unclear D gene. Between the trimmed V and J ends, which lost 6 bases and 10 bases, there was a span of 15 bases. The germline V gene encodes CDR1 KGHSH and CDR2 LQKENI. The CDR3 loop spans 12 amino acids.

This CDR3 reads CASSQRGTGSYEQYF. For the CDR3, the DNA is TGTGCCAGCAGCCAAAGAGGGACAGGGTCCTACGAGCAGTACTTC. The chain recombines TRBV13 with TRBJ2-7; 9 nucleotides agree with TRBD1. CDR3 length: 15 residues. Germline loops: CDR1 PRHDT, CDR2 FYEKMQ (reference sequence). The junction had 6 bases not matched to a gene; V was cut back by 5 bases and J by 1 base.

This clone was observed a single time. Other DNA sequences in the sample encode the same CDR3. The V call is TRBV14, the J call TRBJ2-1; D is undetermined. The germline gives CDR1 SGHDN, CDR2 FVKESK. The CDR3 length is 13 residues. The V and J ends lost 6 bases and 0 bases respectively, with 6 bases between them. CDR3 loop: CASSQSSYNEQFF. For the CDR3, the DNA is TGTGCCAGCAGTCAGAGCTCCTACAATGAGCAGTTCTTC.

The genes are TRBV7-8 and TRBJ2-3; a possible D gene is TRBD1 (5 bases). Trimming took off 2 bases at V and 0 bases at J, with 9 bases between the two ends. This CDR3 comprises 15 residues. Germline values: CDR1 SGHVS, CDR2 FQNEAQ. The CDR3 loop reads CASSLTTASTDTQYF. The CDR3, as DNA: TGTGCCAGCAGCTTAACGACAGCTAGCACAGATACGCAGTATTTT.

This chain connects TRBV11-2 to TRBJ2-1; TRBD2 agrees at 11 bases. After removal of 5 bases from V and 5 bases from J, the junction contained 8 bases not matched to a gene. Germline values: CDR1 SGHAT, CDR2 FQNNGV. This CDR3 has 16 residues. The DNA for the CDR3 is TGTGCCAGCAGCCTAACCGGGACTAGCGGTAACAATGAGCAGTTCTTC. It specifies CASSLTGTSGNNEQFF.

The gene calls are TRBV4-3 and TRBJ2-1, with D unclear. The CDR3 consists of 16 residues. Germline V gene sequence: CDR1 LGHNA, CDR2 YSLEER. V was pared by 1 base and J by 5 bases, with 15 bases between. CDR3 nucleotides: TGCGCCAGCAGCCAAGGTAGAAGCGCGTTACACAATGAGCAGTTCTTC. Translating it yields CASSQGRSALHNEQFF.

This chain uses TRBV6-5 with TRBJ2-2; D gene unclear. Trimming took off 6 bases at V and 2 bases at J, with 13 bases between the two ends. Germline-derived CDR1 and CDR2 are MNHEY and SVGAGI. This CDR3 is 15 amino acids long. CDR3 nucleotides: TGTGCCAGCAGACCCGACCCATTAAACACCGGGGAGCTGTTTTTT. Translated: CASRPDPLNTGELFF.

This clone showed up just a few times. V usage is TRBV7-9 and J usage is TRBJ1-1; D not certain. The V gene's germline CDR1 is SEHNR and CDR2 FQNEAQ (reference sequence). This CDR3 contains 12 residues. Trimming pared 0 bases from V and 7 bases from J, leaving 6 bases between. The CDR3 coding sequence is TGTGCCAGCAGCTTAGCGGGGTATGAAGCTTTCTTT. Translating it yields CASSLAGYEAFF.

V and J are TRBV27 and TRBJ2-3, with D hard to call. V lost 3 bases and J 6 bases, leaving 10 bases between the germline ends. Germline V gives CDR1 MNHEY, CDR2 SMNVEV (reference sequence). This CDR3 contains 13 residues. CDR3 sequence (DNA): TGTGCCAGCAGTTTTTACCTCACGGATACGCAGTATTTT. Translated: CASSFYLTDTQYF.

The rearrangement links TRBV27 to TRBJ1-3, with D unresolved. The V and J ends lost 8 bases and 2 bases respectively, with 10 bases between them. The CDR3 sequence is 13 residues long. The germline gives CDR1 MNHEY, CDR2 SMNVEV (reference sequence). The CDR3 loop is CASGPGAGNTIYF. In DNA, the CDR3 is TGTGCCAGCGGACCGGGTGCTGGAAACACCATATATTTT.

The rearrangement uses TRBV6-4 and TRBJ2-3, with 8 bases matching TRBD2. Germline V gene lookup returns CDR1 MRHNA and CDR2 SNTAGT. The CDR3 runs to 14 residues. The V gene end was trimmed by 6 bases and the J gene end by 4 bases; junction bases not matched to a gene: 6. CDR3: CASSGGTRADTQYF. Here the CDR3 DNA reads TGTGCCAGCAGCGGGGGGACTAGGGCAGATACGCAGTATTTT.

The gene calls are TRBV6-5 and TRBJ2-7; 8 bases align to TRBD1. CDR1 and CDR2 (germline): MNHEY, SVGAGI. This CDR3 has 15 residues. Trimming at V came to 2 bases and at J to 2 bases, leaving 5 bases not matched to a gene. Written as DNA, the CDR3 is TGTGCCAGCAGTTACGGGACAGGTGTCCCCTACGAGCAGTACTTC. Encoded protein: CASSYGTGVPYEQYF.

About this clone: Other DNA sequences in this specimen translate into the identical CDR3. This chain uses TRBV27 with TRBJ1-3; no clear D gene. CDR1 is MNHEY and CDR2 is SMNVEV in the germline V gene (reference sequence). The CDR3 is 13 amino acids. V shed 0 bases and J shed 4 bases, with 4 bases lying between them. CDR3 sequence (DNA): TGTGCCAGCAGTTTATCCGCGGGAAACACCATATATTTT. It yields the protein CASSLSAGNTIYF.

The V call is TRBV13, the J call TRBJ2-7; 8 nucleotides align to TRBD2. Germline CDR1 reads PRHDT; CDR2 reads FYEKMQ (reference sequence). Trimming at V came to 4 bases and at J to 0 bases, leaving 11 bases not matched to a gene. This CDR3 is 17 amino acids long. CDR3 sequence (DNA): TGTGCCAGCAGCTCCGCTGGGGCGGGGGGTCCCTCCTACGAGCAGTACTTC. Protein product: CASSSAGAGGPSYEQYF.

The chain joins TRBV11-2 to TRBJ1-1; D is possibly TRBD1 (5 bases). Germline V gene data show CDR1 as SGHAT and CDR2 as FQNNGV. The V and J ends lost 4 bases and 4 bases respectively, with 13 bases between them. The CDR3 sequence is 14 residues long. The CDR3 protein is CASSSQDGLTEAFF. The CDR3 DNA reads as TGTGCCAGCAGCTCACAGGACGGCCTCACTGAAGCTTTCTTT.

CDR3 region: CASTPDRVFERSYEQYF. CDR3 DNA sequence: TGTGCCAGCACCCCGGACAGGGTATTTGAACGATCCTACGAGCAGTACTTC. The rearrangement joins TRBV28 to TRBJ2-7, with TRBD1 matching over 8 bases. This CDR3 is 17 amino acids long. Trimming took 7 bases from V and 1 from J; bases not matched to a gene: 15. The germline V gene encodes CDR1 MDHEN and CDR2 SYDVKM.

CDR3 coding DNA: TGCGCCAGCAGTGATTGGCAGGGTAATCAGCCCCAGCATTTT. Protein product: CASSDWQGNQPQHF. V gene TRBV10-2 combines with J gene TRBJ1-5, with TRBD1 as a possible D gene (5 bases). Germline V CDR1 and CDR2: WSHSY, SAAADI. The V and J ends lost 3 bases and 4 bases respectively, with 10 bases between them. This CDR3 comprises 14 residues.

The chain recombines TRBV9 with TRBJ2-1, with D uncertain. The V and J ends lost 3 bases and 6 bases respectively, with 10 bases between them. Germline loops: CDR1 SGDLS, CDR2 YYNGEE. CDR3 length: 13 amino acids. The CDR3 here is CASSDPNGNEQFF. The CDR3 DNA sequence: TGTGCCAGCAGCGACCCCAATGGCAATGAGCAGTTCTTC.

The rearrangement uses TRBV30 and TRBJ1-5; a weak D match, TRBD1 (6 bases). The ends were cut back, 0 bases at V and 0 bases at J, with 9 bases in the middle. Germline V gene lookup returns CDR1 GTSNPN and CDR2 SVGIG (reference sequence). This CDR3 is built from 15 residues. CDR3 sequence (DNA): TGTGCCTGGAGTGTAGGGGGAAATAGCAATCAGCCCCAGCATTTT. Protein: CAWSVGGNSNQPQHF.

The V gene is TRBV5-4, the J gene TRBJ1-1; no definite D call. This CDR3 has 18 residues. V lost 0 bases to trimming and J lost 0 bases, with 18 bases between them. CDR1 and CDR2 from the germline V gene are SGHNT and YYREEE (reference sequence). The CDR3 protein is CASSLDLWEDRMNTEAFF. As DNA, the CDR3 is TGTGCCAGCAGCTTGGACCTCTGGGAGGATAGAATGAACACTGAAGCTTTCTTT.

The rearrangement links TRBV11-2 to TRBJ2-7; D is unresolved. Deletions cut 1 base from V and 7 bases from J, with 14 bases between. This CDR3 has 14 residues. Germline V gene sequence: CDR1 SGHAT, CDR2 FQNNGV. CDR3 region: CASSLVQPTGEQYF. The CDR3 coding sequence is TGTGCCAGCAGCTTAGTCCAGCCCACTGGGGAGCAGTACTTC.